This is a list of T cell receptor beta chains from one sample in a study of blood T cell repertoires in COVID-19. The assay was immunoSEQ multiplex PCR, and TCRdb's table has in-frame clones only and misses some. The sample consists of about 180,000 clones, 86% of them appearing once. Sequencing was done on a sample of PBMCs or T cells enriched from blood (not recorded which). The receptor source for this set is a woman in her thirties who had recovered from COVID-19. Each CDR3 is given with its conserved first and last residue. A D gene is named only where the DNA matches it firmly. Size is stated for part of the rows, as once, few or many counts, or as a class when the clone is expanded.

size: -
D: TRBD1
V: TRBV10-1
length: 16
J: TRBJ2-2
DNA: TGCGCCAGCAGTGCGGGACAGGGCGTGGGCACCGGGGAGCTGTTTTTT
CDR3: CASSAGQGVGTGELFF

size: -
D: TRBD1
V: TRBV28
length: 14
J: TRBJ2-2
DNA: TGTGCCAGCAGTGTAGGACAGGTACACGGGGAGCTGTTTTTT
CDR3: CASSVGQVHGELFF

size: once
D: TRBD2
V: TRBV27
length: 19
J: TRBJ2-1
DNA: TGTGCCAGCAAGACGGGACTAGCGGGAGGGCCGAGCTCCTACAATGAGCAGTTCTTC
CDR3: CASKTGLAGGPSSYNEQFF

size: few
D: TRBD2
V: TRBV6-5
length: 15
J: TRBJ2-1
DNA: TGTGCCAGCATCAAAGCGGGAAGCTCCTACAATGAGCAGTTCTTC
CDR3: CASIKAGSSYNEQFF

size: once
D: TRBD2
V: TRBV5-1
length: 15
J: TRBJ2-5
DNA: TGCGCCAGCAGCCCCCTAGCGGGAGGGCCGGAGACCCAGTACTTC
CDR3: CASSPLAGGPETQYF

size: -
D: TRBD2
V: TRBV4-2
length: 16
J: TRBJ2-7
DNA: TGTGCCAGCAGCCAAGTAGTAGCGGGAGGGGGCTACGAGCAGTACTTC
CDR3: CASSQVVAGGGYEQYF

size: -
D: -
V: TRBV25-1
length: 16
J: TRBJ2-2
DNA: TGTGCCAGCAGTGATACGGACAGAGAAAACACCGGGGAGCTGTTTTTT
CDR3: CASSDTDRENTGELFF

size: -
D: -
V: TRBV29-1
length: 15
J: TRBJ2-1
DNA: TGCAGCGTCGCCGGAGCGGAGAGCTCCTACAATGAGCAGTTCTTC
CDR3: CSVAGAESSYNEQFF

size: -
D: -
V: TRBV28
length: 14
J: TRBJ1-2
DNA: TGTGCCATAACTCCTCCGACAGGTTTGGATGGCTACACCTTC
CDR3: CAITPPTGLDGYTF

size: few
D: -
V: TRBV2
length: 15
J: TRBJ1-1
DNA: TGTGCCAGCATTATCTCACCTTCGAGAGACACTGAAGCTTTCTTT
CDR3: CASIISPSRDTEAFF

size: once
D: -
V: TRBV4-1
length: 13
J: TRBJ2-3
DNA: TGCGCCAGCAGTCAGGTTAAGACAGATACGCAGTATTTT
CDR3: CASSQVKTDTQYF

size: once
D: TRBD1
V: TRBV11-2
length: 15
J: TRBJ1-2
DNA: TGTGCCAGCAGCACCCGGGACAGGGGGAACTATGGCTACACCTTC
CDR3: CASSTRDRGNYGYTF

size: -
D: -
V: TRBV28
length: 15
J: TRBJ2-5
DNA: TGTGCCAGCAGTTTAGGCGGGTCCGAACAAGAGACCCAGTACTTC
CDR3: CASSLGGSEQETQYF

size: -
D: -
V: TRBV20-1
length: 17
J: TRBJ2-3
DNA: TGCAGTGCTAGTTCAGGCTACAAGCGGCAATCTGGGGATACGCAGTATTTT
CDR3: CSASSGYKRQSGDTQYF

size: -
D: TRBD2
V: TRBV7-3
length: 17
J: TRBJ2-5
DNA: TGTGCCAGCAGCTTACGGCCCGTGCGGGAGGGACAAGAGACCCAGTACTTC
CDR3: CASSLRPVREGQETQYF

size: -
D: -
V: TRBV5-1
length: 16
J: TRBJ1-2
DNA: TGCGCCAGCAGCTTGGGGTCAGACAGATTTAACTATGGCTACACCTTC
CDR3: CASSLGSDRFNYGYTF

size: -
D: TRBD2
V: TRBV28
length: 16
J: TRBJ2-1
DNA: TGTGCCAGCAGCCATGATGGGACTAGCGGTTCGTATGAGCAGTTCTTC
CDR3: CASSHDGTSGSYEQFF

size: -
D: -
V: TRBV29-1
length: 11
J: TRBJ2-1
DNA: TGCAGCGTTAACCGAGGGAGTGAGCAGTTCTTC
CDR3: CSVNRGSEQFF

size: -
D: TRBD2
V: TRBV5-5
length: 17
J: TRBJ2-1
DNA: TGTGCCAGCAGCTTGGGAGCTAGCGGGGTGGCTGTCGATGAGCAGTTCTTC
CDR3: CASSLGASGVAVDEQFF

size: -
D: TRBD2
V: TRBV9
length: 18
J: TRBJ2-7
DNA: TGTGCCAGCAGCCCGCAAACCTCTAGCGGGATTTCTTCCTACGAGCAGTACTTC
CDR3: CASSPQTSSGISSYEQYF

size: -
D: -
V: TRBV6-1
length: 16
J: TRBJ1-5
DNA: TGTGCCAGCAGTGAAGAAGTCCCGGGTTACAATCAGCCCCAGCATTTT
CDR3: CASSEEVPGYNQPQHF

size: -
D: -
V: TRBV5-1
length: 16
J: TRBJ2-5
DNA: TGCGCCAGCAGCTTGGGGTCCCTAGTATCTCAAGAGACCCAGTACTTC
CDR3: CASSLGSLVSQETQYF